The 16 T cell receptor beta chains presented below share a single source sample, sequenced in a study of T cell responses to AZD1222 COVID-19 vaccine. This table comes from immunoSEQ multiplex PCR, and its TCRdb copy is limited to in-frame clones, with some not included. The data contain 110,000 to 150,000 clones, around nine tenths of them seen just once; the ten biggest clones take up 4.7%. Sequencing was performed on peripheral blood, taken on day 0 of AZD1222 vaccination. The receptors stem from an adult in good health.

This rearrangement joins TRBV7-9 to TRBJ2-3; TRBD2 matches at 9 bases. The CDR3 loop spans 16 amino acids. The V and J ends lost 4 bases and 5 bases, in that order; junction bases with no gene match: 10. CDR1 is SEHNR, CDR2 FQNEAQ, per germline (reference sequence). CDR3 region: CASSSPTSGPQDTQYF. The CDR3 region has the DNA TGTGCCAGCAGCTCCCCGACTAGCGGACCGCAAGATACGCAGTATTTT.

This clone was counted a single time. The chain links TRBV10-2 to TRBJ1-2, with D possibly matching TRBD1 (6 bases). Germline CDR1 and CDR2: WSHSY and SAAADI. The CDR3 extends over 13 amino acids. V lost 6 bases, J lost 2 bases, and 10 bases lay in between. CDR3 in DNA: TGCGCCAGCAGCGTAGACAGGAACTATGGCTACACCTTC. It is translated as CASSVDRNYGYTF.

The CDR3 coding sequence is TGTGCCAGCAGCCTTCTCAGCGCCAGGGAGCAGTACTTC. As protein: CASSLLSAREQYF. The chain is built from TRBV3-1 (or the pseudogene TRBV3-2) and TRBJ2-7; D not certain. V lost 4 bases, J lost 7 bases, and 14 bases lay in between. Germline V CDR1 and CDR2: LGHDT, YNNKEL (reference sequence). The CDR3 consists of 13 residues.

The chain is built from TRBV9 and TRBJ2-1; 7 nucleotides agree with TRBD2. The germline V gene has CDR1 SGDLS and CDR2 YYNGEE. Trimming cost V 3 bases and J 9 bases; bases outside gene matches: 9. This CDR3 comprises 14 residues. CDR3 in amino acids: CASSGGLGHGEQFF. Written as DNA, the CDR3 is TGTGCCAGCAGCGGCGGACTAGGCCACGGTGAGCAGTTCTTC.

The J gene is TRBJ1-5, the V gene TRBV5-8; D uncertain. With 1 base removed from V and 0 bases from J, the gap between germline ends came to 8 bases. Germline CDR1 reads SGHTS; CDR2 reads YDEGEE. There are 15 residues in the CDR3. CDR3 nucleotide sequence: TGTGCCAGCAGCTTGTGGAGCCTTAGCAATCAGCCCCAGCATTTT. This translates into CASSLWSLSNQPQHF.

In this sample, this clone turned up once. The chain has TRBV5-1 and TRBJ1-1; 7 positions agree with TRBD1. The CDR3 loop spans 14 amino acids. With V trimmed by 4 bases and J by 1 base, 4 bases remained unmatched. Germline CDR1 SGHRS, CDR2 YFSETQ. The CDR3 sequence: CASSQGTANTEAFF. The CDR3 DNA sequence: TGCGCCAGCAGCCAAGGGACAGCGAACACTGAAGCTTTCTTT.

V usage is TRBV21-1 and J usage is TRBJ1-5. TRBV21-1 is designated a pseudogene. The CDR3 runs 16 residues. The CDR3 region has the DNA TGTGCCAGCAGCCTAAAGAGGGTCCTTTGCAATCAGCCCCAGCATTTT. Protein product: CASSLKRVLCNQPQHF.

This clone came up once. The chain links TRBV6-5 to TRBJ1-1; no clear D. CDR1 is MNHEY, CDR2 SVGAGI, per germline. The CDR3 is made up of 13 amino acids. Deletions cut 2 bases from V and 4 bases from J, with 8 bases between. CDR3 residues: CASSYRDCTEAFF. CDR3 DNA sequence: TGTGCCAGCAGTTACCGGGATTGCACTGAAGCTTTCTTT.

The chain recombines TRBV10-3 with TRBJ1-6, with D perhaps TRBD1 (5 bases). V lost 4 bases and J lost 5, with 12 bases in between. CDR3 length: 15 amino acids. Germline loops: CDR1 ENHRY, CDR2 SYGVKD. The CDR3 coding sequence is TGTGCCATCAGTGTTGCGACAGCGGATAATTCACCCCTCCACTTT. Residues: CAISVATADNSPLHF.

The genes are TRBV28 and TRBJ1-5, with D unresolved. Trimming removed 5 bases from V and 4 bases from J, with 18 bases in between. The CDR3 has 16 residues. Per germline, CDR1 MDHEN and CDR2 SYDVKM. CDR3 in amino acids: CASSMGRPSFNQPQHF. DNA of the CDR3: TGTGCCAGCAGTATGGGCAGGCCTTCATTTAATCAGCCCCAGCATTTT.

The chain couples TRBV5-6 to TRBJ2-2; D is possibly TRBD1 (6 bases). The germline V and J ends were trimmed by 3 bases and 5 bases, with 17 bases remaining between them. CDR3 length: 16 amino acids. CDR1 SGHDT and CDR2 YYEEEE come from the germline V gene. DNA for the CDR3: TGTGCCAGCAGCTCCTATAGATACAGGGAAACCGGGGAGCTGTTTTTT. It encodes CASSSYRYRETGELFF.

V usage is TRBV6-2 or TRBV6-3 and J usage is TRBJ1-1; D is ambiguous. The V gene's germline CDR1 is MNHEY and CDR2 SVGEGT. The CDR3 loop spans 14 amino acids. The V end was cut by 2 bases, the J end by 1 base, with 8 bases between. CDR3 DNA: TGTGCCAGCAGTTACAGGGTTTCGAACACTGAAGCTTTCTTT. Encoded protein: CASSYRVSNTEAFF.

V gene TRBV14 combines with J gene TRBJ2-2; 10 bases map to TRBD2. The germline CDR1 and CDR2 sequences are SGHDN and FVKESK. The V and J ends lost 0 bases and 6 bases, in that order; junction bases with no gene match: 10. This CDR3 has 18 residues. Here the CDR3 DNA reads TGTGCCAGCAGCCAAGAAGGGTACCTAGCGGGAGAAGCCGGGGAGCTGTTTTTT. As protein: CASSQEGYLAGEAGELFF.

The chain has TRBV10-1 and TRBJ1-1; D unresolved. The germline gives CDR1 WNHNN, CDR2 SYGVQD (reference sequence). The CDR3 totals 13 residues. The V end was cut by 0 bases, the J end by 4 bases, with 6 bases between. CDR3 nucleotide sequence: TGCGCCAGCAGTGAGTCGCGGGTCACTGAAGCTTTCTTT. Translating it yields CASSESRVTEAFF.

This clone appeared once. This chain connects TRBV4-1 to TRBJ2-7, with D uncertain. V lost 0 bases and J lost 8, with 8 bases in between. Germline-derived CDR1 and CDR2 are MGHRA and YSYEKL. This CDR3 is built from 12 residues. The CDR3 nucleotides are TGCGCCAGCAGCCAAGATCCTCCGAAGCAGTACTTC. Its protein is CASSQDPPKQYF.

V gene TRBV6-5 combines with J gene TRBJ1-2; unclear D gene. V was trimmed by 6 bases and J by 6 bases, leaving 17 bases between them. The CDR3 has 14 amino acids. CDR1 is MNHEY, CDR2 SVGAGI, per germline. The CDR3 DNA reads TGTGCCAGCAGCCAGAGTGAGACCGGGCATGGCTACACCTTC. Amino acid sequence: CASSQSETGHGYTF.